The 21 T cell receptor beta chains given below trace back to one sample, sequenced in a study of control samples from healthy donors and cancer patients. Sequenced by immunoSEQ multiplex PCR; TCRdb stores in-frame clones only, minus some. The sample lists fewer than 200,000 clones, about 92% occurring once. Sequencing was performed on blood. The source is a man in his thirties or forties in good health.

The rearrangement links TRBV7-2 to TRBJ2-1; 14 bases line up with TRBD2. CDR1 is SGHTA, CDR2 FQGNSA, per germline. Trimming at V came to 4 bases and at J to 1 base, leaving 3 bases not matched to a gene. This CDR3 comprises 17 residues. CDR3: CASSSGLAGGSYNEQFF. DNA for the CDR3: TGTGCCAGCAGCTCAGGACTAGCGGGAGGTTCCTACAATGAGCAGTTCTTC. The entire variable domain, with the rest obtained from reference TRBV7-2 and TRBJ2-1, is as follows: GAGVSQSPSNKVTEKGKDVELRCDPISGHTALYWYRQSLGQGLEFLIYFQGNSAPDKSGLPSDRFSAERTGGSVSTLTIQRTQQEDSAVYLCASSSGLAGGSYNEQFFGPGTRLTVL.

The rearrangement uses TRBV5-5 and TRBJ1-3; D uncertain. V lost 2 bases to trimming and J lost 0 bases, with 9 bases between them. The CDR3 runs to 15 residues. CDR1 is SGHKS and CDR2 is YYEKEE in the germline V gene (reference sequence). The CDR3 region is CASSFSSPSGNTIYF. CDR3 DNA: TGTGCCAGCAGCTTTTCGTCCCCCTCTGGAAACACCATATATTTT.

The V and J genes are TRBV14 and TRBJ2-2; D tentatively fits TRBD1 or TRBD2 (5 bases each). Germline lookup yields CDR1 SGHDN and CDR2 FVKESK. V gave up 2 bases and J gave up 0 bases, with 13 bases separating them. This CDR3 region has 17 residues. The CDR3 region is CASSQPHGTPNTGELFF. The DNA of the CDR3 is TGTGCCAGCAGCCAACCCCACGGGACCCCGAACACCGGGGAGCTGTTTTTT.

The gene calls are TRBV5-8 and TRBJ1-1; D call uncertain. This CDR3 comprises 11 residues. V lost 5 bases, J lost 9 bases, and 11 bases lay in between. Germline V gene lookup returns CDR1 SGHTS and CDR2 YDEGEE. The CDR3 spells CASSSLLKAFF. The DNA for the CDR3 is TGTGCCAGCAGTTCTCTTCTGAAAGCTTTCTTT. Variable domain in full (rest from reference TRBV5-8 and TRBJ1-1): EAGVTQSPTHLIKTRGQQATLRCSPISGHTSVYWYQQALGLGLQFLLWYDEGEERNRGNFPPRFSGRQFPNYSSELNVNALELEDSALYLCASSSLLKAFFGQGTRLTVV.

The chain joins TRBV6-5 to TRBJ2-3, with D hard to call. Germline loops: CDR1 MNHEY, CDR2 SVGAGI. The V gene lost 4 bases and the J gene lost 0 bases, with 5 bases spanning the gap. The CDR3 spans 13 residues. The CDR3 loop reads CASSFSSTDTQYF. The DNA for the CDR3 is TGTGCCAGCAGTTTCTCTAGCACAGATACGCAGTATTTT.

The chain carries TRBV5-8 and TRBJ1-2; TRBD1 agrees at 9 bases. Germline loops: CDR1 SGHTS, CDR2 YDEGEE. The CDR3 length is 16 residues. V was pared by 1 base and J by 4 bases, with 8 bases of the junction left unmatched. The CDR3 nucleotides are TGTGCCAGCAGCTTGCGTACAGGGGGCAGGGGCTATGGCTACACCTTC. Translated, it gives CASSLRTGGRGYGYTF.

The CDR3 nucleotides read TGTGCCAGCAGCTTAGGACAGGGGGGTGAAGCTTTCTTT. This gives the protein CASSLGQGGEAFF. The chain couples TRBV11-3 to TRBJ1-1, with 9 bases lining up with TRBD1. Germline CDR1 and CDR2: SGHNT and YENEEA. The CDR3 has 13 residues. Unmatched junction bases numbered 1, after V lost 1 base and J lost 7 bases.

The V and J genes are TRBV9 and TRBJ1-2, with D unresolved. The ends were cut back, 7 bases at V and 0 bases at J, with 7 bases in the middle. Germline CDR1 and CDR2: SGDLS and YYNGEE. The CDR3 has 12 residues. CDR3 sequence reads: CASSITNYGYTF. The CDR3, as DNA: TGTGCCAGCTCGATTACTAACTATGGCTACACCTTC.

This rearrangement joins TRBV27 to TRBJ1-2; perhaps TRBD1 as D (5 bases). This CDR3 is built from 16 residues. V was cut by 0 bases and J by 8 bases, with 19 bases left in between. Germline V gene sequence: CDR1 MNHEY, CDR2 SMNVEV (reference sequence). The CDR3 reads CASSLSAGAVIEGYTF. CDR3 DNA: TGTGCCAGCAGTTTATCGGCCGGGGCAGTTATCGAGGGCTACACCTTC.

The chain employs TRBV5-1 and TRBJ1-6, with TRBD1 matching over 9 bases. The CDR3 is made up of 15 amino acids. Trimming at V came to 4 bases and at J to 8 bases, leaving 7 bases not matched to a gene. Germline V gene sequence: CDR1 SGHRS, CDR2 YFSETQ. CDR3 sequence (DNA): TGCGCCAGCAGCCCATCGACAGGGGGAGATTCACCCCTCCACTTT. Translating it yields CASSPSTGGDSPLHF.

This clone was recorded once. The gene calls are TRBV4-1 and TRBJ2-1; no clear D gene. CDR1 is MGHRA, CDR2 YSYEKL, per germline. This CDR3 is 17 amino acids long. Trimming left V 6 bases short and J 0 bases short, with 18 bases between. This CDR3 is CASSQNTAYNSYNEQFF. The CDR3 DNA reads as TGCGCCAGCAGTCAAAATACTGCCTACAACTCCTACAATGAGCAGTTCTTC.

The genes are TRBV12-5 and TRBJ2-1, with D perhaps TRBD1 (5 bases). Germline CDR1 reads LGHNT; CDR2 reads FRNRAP. This CDR3 region has 16 residues. Between the trimmed V and J ends, which lost 5 bases and 5 bases, there was a span of 19 bases. CDR3 amino acids: CASGPVGRGPNNEQFF. The CDR3 DNA reads TGTGCTAGTGGTCCGGTTGGAAGGGGCCCCAACAATGAGCAGTTCTTC.

The chain employs TRBV28 and TRBJ2-7; D call uncertain. There are 14 residues in the CDR3. V shed 5 bases and J shed 4 bases, with 15 bases lying between them. Germline CDR1 and CDR2: MDHEN and SYDVKM. CDR3 sequence reads: CASSPAPVGYEQYF. In DNA, the CDR3 is TGTGCCAGCAGTCCAGCCCCAGTGGGTTACGAGCAGTACTTC.

The chain joins TRBV3-1 (or the pseudogene TRBV3-2) to TRBJ2-7; weak D call: TRBD1 (6 bases). V was clipped by 0 bases and J by 0 bases, with 15 bases between them. The CDR3 has 17 amino acids. Germline V lookup: CDR1 LGHDT, CDR2 YNNKEL (reference sequence). CDR3 in amino acids: CASSQENRQVLSYEQYF. CDR3 nucleotides: TGTGCCAGCAGCCAAGAAAACCGACAGGTACTCTCCTACGAGCAGTACTTC.

DNA for the CDR3: TGTGCCACCAGCAGGACGACAGGGAGGGAGACCCAGTACTTC. It is translated as CATSRTTGRETQYF. The V call is TRBV15, the J call TRBJ2-5, with a weak D call TRBD1 (7 bases). Germline CDR1 reads LNHNV; CDR2 reads YYDKDF (reference sequence). The V gene lost 3 bases and the J gene lost 5 bases, with 13 bases spanning the gap. The CDR3 has 14 amino acids.

The chain couples TRBV28 to TRBJ1-1; D gene ambiguous. Looked up from germline, CDR1 is MDHEN and CDR2 is SYDVKM. V dropped 6 bases and J dropped 11 bases, with 13 bases sitting between them. The CDR3 is 11 amino acids. The DNA of the CDR3 is TGTGCCAGCAGGGGGAAACGTGGGGCTTTCTTT. Its protein product is CASRGKRGAFF.

The chain joins TRBV27 to TRBJ1-1; tentative D call: TRBD1 (5 bases). Per the germline V gene, CDR1 is MNHEY and CDR2 is SMNVEV (reference sequence). Trimming took off 3 bases at V and 4 bases at J, with 12 bases between the two ends. The CDR3 runs 14 residues. The CDR3 DNA is TGTGCCAGCAGTTTGGGGTCTGGGGGCACTGAAGCTTTCTTT. Protein: CASSLGSGGTEAFF.

The J gene is TRBJ2-1, the V gene TRBV19; 7 bases line up with TRBD2. The CDR3 covers 15 residues. From germline, CDR1 is LNHDA and CDR2 SQIVND (reference sequence). V lost 5 bases, J lost 2 bases, and 6 bases stayed unmatched. CDR3 in amino acids: CASSVAGDPYNEQFF. The CDR3 region has the DNA TGTGCCAGTAGTGTGGCGGGAGACCCCTACAATGAGCAGTTCTTC.

The V and J genes are TRBV20-1 and TRBJ1-2; D ambiguous. Germline V lookup: CDR1 DFQATT, CDR2 SNEGSKA (reference sequence). This CDR3 has 11 amino acids. The V end was cut by 6 bases, the J end by 4 bases, with 9 bases between. DNA of the CDR3: TGCAGTGCCCCGAGAGGCTATGGCTACACCTTC. It specifies CSAPRGYGYTF.

The rearrangement links TRBV28 to TRBJ2-1, with 9 nucleotides matching TRBD1. CDR3 size: 16 residues. Looked up from germline, CDR1 is MDHEN and CDR2 is SYDVKM. With V trimmed by 10 bases and J by 3 bases, 13 bases remained unmatched. The CDR3 coding sequence is TGTGCCACCGCAAACACAGGGGGCGGATTCTACAATGAGCAGTTCTTC. It specifies CATANTGGGFYNEQFF.

The J gene is TRBJ1-5, the V gene TRBV10-3; weak D call: TRBD1 (5 bases). The CDR3 is made up of 15 amino acids. Per the germline V gene, CDR1 is ENHRY and CDR2 is SYGVKD. With 2 bases removed from V and 2 bases from J, the gap between germline ends came to 10 bases. The CDR3 sequence is CAISEGGGGNQPQHF. CDR3 DNA: TGTGCCATCAGTGAGGGGGGGGGTGGCAATCAGCCCCAGCATTTT.